This T cell receptor beta chain was captured by sequencing in a study of T-cell reconstitution after alpha-beta-depleted transplantation in children. Study conclusions and caveats: At one year after transplant, newly produced T cells mostly accounted for T-cell counts and diversity. Expanded graft clones, several hundred of them, were reportedly the source of alpha-beta T cells about two months after transplant. Several patients had high TCRbeta diversity at day 60; it came from surviving recipient T cells and thymic progenitors.

Remarks on this clonotype: Its specificity is not known.

Germline V CDR1 and CDR2: MGHRA, YSYEKL. The CDR3 runs 15 residues. TCRbeta library preparation incorporated unique molecular identifiers. TCRdb independently ran MiXCR on the PCR reads; one entry per CDR3 protein. The data contain 450,000 to 600,000 distinct CDR3 sequences, under 12% of them singletons. This specimen consisted of PBMCs, obtained before TCRalphabeta/CD19-depleted stem cell transplant. V and J are TRBV4-1 and TRBJ2-7, with 13 positions matching TRBD2. This receptor was obtained from a child under 10 years old with inherited bone marrow failure, due to receive a stem cell transplant. The CDR3 DNA reads TGCGCTGCTGGGCCACTAGCGGGAGGGCCCAACGAGCAGTACTTC. It yields the protein CAAGPLAGGPNEQYF.